The rows below give T cell receptor beta chains drawn from one sample of a study of blood T cells in healthy people across ages. TCRdb redid the calling of the 5' RACE reads with MiXCR, one entry per CDR3 protein. The data show fewer than 1,000,000 distinct CDR3 sequences, approximately 48% seen once. The source material was blood. The receptors come from a man aged 55 to 70 in good health. Both conserved end residues are part of each CDR3. Fields, in order: D gene, V gene, clone size, J gene, CDR3 DNA, CDR3 protein. A D gene is named only where the DNA matches it firmly. Clone size is stated in some rows and not others, as once, few, many or a class when expanded.

>NA|TRBV7-2|NA|TRBJ2-1
TGTGCCAGCAGCCTAGTGGGGAGTTTGGAGCAGTTCTTC
CASSLVGSLEQFF
>TRBD1|TRBV29-1|few|TRBJ1-4
TGCAGCGTTGAAGGTATCAGGGGGCAAGAAGAAAAACTGTTTTTT
CSVEGIRGQEEKLFF
>TRBD2|TRBV7-2|NA|TRBJ2-1
TGTGCCAGCAGCTTTCGAGCGGGGTCTAGGGATGAGCAGTTCTTC
CASSFRAGSRDEQFF
>TRBD2|TRBV6-2/TRBV6-3|many|TRBJ2-7
TGTGCCAGCAGTTCTCTAGCGGGGGCCTACGAGCAGTACTTC
CASSSLAGAYEQYF
>NA|TRBV4-2|NA|TRBJ1-1
TGTGCCAGCAGCTCAAGGGATGGGGCTTGGGACACTGAAGCTTTCTTT
CASSSRDGAWDTEAFF
>NA|TRBV12-3/TRBV12-4|few|TRBJ2-1
TGTGCCATTCGGGGAGCGAAGGTCAATGAGCAGTTCTTC
CAIRGAKVNEQFF
>NA|TRBV7-9|NA|TRBJ2-7
TGTGCCAGCAGCAGGGAGCAGGGAGTCCACTACGAGCAGTACTTC
CASSREQGVHYEQYF
>NA|TRBV20-1|NA|TRBJ2-1
TGCAGTGCTAGAGATTCACTAGCCGTTCGGGAGCAGTTCTTC
CSARDSLAVREQFF
>NA|TRBV7-3|few|TRBJ2-3
TGTGCCAGCAGCTTAACCTTGGGGGATCCCAGGGAAAATACGCAGTATTTT
CASSLTLGDPRENTQYF
>TRBD1|TRBV27|few|TRBJ1-1
TGTGCCAGCAGTAAGGGGACAGCGGGCGACACTGAAGCTTTCTTT
CASSKGTAGDTEAFF
>NA|TRBV7-9|many|TRBJ2-7
TGTGCCAGCAGCTTAGGGGTCAACGAGCAGTACTTC
CASSLGVNEQYF
>NA|TRBV29-1|few|TRBJ2-7
TGCAGCGTGGGACGGTCCACCTACGAGCAGTACTTC
CSVGRSTYEQYF
>TRBD1|TRBV3-1|NA|TRBJ1-2
TGTGCCAGCAGCCCAAGGGGAATGGACAGGGGACGCGGCTACACCTTC
CASSPRGMDRGRGYTF
>NA|TRBV29-1|NA|TRBJ2-3
TGCAACACAGATACGCAGTATTTT
CNTDTQYF
>NA|TRBV27|few|TRBJ2-5
TGTGCCAGCAGTTTGATGTCGGGGCAAGAGACCCAGTACTTC
CASSLMSGQETQYF
>TRBD1|TRBV12-3/TRBV12-4|NA|TRBJ2-7
TGTGCCAGCAGCTCCACCCGGGACAGGTCTTCCTACGAGCAGTACTTC
CASSSTRDRSSYEQYF
>NA|TRBV12-3/TRBV12-4|NA|TRBJ1-2
TGTGCCGGCAGTTTGGACCAGGGAAACTATGGCTACACCTTC
CAGSLDQGNYGYTF